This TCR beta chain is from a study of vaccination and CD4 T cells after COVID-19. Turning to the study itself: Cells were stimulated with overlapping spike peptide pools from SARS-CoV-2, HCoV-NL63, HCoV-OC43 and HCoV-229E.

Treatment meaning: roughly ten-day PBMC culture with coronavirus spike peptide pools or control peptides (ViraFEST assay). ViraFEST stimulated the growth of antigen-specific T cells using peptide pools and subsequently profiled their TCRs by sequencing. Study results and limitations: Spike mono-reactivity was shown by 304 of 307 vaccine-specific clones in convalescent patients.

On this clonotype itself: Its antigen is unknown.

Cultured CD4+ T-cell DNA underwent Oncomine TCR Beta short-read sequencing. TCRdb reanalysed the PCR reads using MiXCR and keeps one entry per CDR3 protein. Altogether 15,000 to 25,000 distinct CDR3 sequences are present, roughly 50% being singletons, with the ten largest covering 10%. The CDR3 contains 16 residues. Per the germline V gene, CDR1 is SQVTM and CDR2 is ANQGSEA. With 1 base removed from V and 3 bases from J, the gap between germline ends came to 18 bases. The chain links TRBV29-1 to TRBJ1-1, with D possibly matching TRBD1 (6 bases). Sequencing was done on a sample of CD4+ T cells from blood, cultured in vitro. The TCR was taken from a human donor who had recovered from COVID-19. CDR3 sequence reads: CSVEGGLRGEDTEAFF. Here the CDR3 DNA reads TGCAGCGTTGAAGGAGGGTTAAGGGGGGAGGACACTGAAGCTTTCTTT.